This T cell receptor beta chain is drawn from a study of T cell responses to AZD1222 COVID-19 vaccine. Overall study results and limits: White British donors predominated, females outnumbered males, and clonal diversity was possibly underestimated.

With respect to this clone: The antigen remains undetermined.

Repertoires were generated with immunoSEQ multiplex PCR, while TCRdb's copy carries only in-frame clones and drops some. The data hold 100,000 to 150,000 clones, with nearly 95% observed a single time. Trimming stripped 0 bases from V and 8 bases from J, with 19 bases between. This CDR3 comprises 16 residues. The germline V gene encodes CDR1 MGHRA and CDR2 YSYEKL. Sequences were derived from peripheral blood, sampled on day 0 of AZD1222 vaccination. This chain connects TRBV4-1 to TRBJ1-2; D not resolved. The receptor's source is an adult in good health. CDR3: CASSQDQTEPLKGYTF. CDR3 bases: TGCGCCAGCAGCCAAGATCAAACGGAGCCATTGAAGGGCTACACCTTC.